A single sample is the source of the 4 T cell receptor beta chains below, sequenced in a study of cytomegalovirus exposure and HLA in healthy donors. Only in-frame clones appear in the TCRdb table, and some are missing; sequencing was by immunoSEQ multiplex PCR. In the table there are roughly 50,000 clones, about nine tenths of which are singletons. The sequenced material came from PBMCs. The source of these receptors is a woman aged 18 to 35 in good health and CMV-seropositive.

The V call is TRBV30, the J call TRBJ2-3; unclear D gene. CDR3 length equals 14 residues. Trimming removed 3 bases at V and 0 bases at J, with 10 bases between. Germline lookup yields CDR1 GTSNPN and CDR2 SVGIG (reference sequence). CDR3 DNA: TGTGCCTGGAGCAAAACGACTAGCACAGATACGCAGTATTTT. It specifies CAWSKTTSTDTQYF.

CDR3 in DNA: TGCGCCAGCAGCTTTTTAGCGCAAGAGACCCAGTACTTC. Protein product: CASSFLAQETQYF. V is TRBV5-1 and J is TRBJ2-5, with D possibly TRBD2 on 5 matching bases. CDR1 SGHRS and CDR2 YFSETQ come from the germline V gene. The CDR3 is made up of 13 amino acids. V gave up 2 bases and J gave up 2 bases, with 7 bases separating them.

The rearrangement joins TRBV7-9 to TRBJ2-2; no clear D. The CDR3 spans 13 residues. V was trimmed by 1 base and J by 7 bases, leaving 7 bases between them. Germline V CDR1 and CDR2: SEHNR, FQNEAQ (reference sequence). CDR3 amino acids: CASSLDFDGELFF. CDR3 in DNA: TGTGCCAGCAGCTTAGACTTCGACGGGGAGCTGTTTTTT.

V and J are TRBV4-3 and TRBJ2-2, with a possible D match to TRBD1 (5 bases). From germline, CDR1 is LGHNA and CDR2 YSLEER. This CDR3 has 15 residues. The ends were cut back, 0 bases at V and 3 bases at J, with 8 bases in the middle. This CDR3 reads CASSQEKGHTGELFF. The CDR3 DNA reads TGCGCCAGCAGCCAAGAGAAGGGGCACACCGGGGAGCTGTTTTTT.